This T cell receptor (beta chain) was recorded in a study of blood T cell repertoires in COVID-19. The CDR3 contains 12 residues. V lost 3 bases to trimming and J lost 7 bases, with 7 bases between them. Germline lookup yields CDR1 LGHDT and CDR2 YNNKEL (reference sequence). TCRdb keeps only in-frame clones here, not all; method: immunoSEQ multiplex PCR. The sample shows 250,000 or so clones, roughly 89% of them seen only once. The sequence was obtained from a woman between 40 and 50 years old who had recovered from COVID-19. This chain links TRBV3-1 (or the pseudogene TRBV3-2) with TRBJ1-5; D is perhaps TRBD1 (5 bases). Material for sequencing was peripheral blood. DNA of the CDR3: TGTGCCAGCAGCCACGACAGCCAGCCCCAGCATTTT. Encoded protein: CASSHDSQPQHF.